Below are 10 T cell receptor beta chains sequenced from a single sample in a study of shared clonotypes between healthy human individuals (dated by TCRdb to 2020 to 2021). The receptor library was made with the immunoSEQ multiplex PCR assay. TCRdb stores this immuneACCESS table with in-frame sequences only. Part of the clones is absent; in the studies checked, under half of the shortfall reflects unresolved V genes, and no reason is known for the rest. The sample table lists some 2,500,000 clones, 80% to 95% of them with a count of one. The leading ten clones occupy about 0.34% of the sample. Sample: naive CD4+ T cells from PBMCs. The sample's cell subset or site label, decoded: CD45RA+ positively selected. The receptor source for this set is a man younger than 35 in good health. Some clones in this sample may be carry-over from other donors' samples.

This chain connects TRBV5-1 to TRBJ1-2, with 7 bases fitting TRBD1. Germline V gene sequence: CDR1 SGHRS, CDR2 YFSETQ. The CDR3 has 17 residues. V lost 1 base, J lost 8 bases, and 17 bases stayed unmatched. CDR3 residues: CASSLSLGGGVTNGYTF. The CDR3 coding sequence is TGCGCCAGCAGCTTGTCATTGGGAGGGGGCGTCACCAACGGCTACACCTTC.

The V and J genes are TRBV28 and TRBJ1-1; tentatively, D is TRBD1 (5 bases). From germline, CDR1 is MDHEN and CDR2 SYDVKM. This CDR3 region has 13 residues. The V gene lost 2 bases and the J gene lost 5 bases, with 9 bases spanning the gap. The CDR3: CASSLVGVTEAFF. The CDR3 DNA sequence: TGTGCCAGCAGTTTAGTAGGGGTTACTGAAGCTTTCTTT.

The rearrangement links TRBV6-5 to TRBJ2-5; D is perhaps TRBD1 (5 bases). The CDR3 extends over 15 amino acids. Germline CDR1 and CDR2: MNHEY and SVGAGI. V dropped 0 bases and J dropped 1 base, with 9 bases sitting between them. CDR3 loop: CASSYSPTAQETQYF. The CDR3 DNA reads TGTGCCAGCAGTTACTCCCCGACAGCCCAAGAGACCCAGTACTTC.

This chain links TRBV29-1 with TRBJ2-7, with D perhaps TRBD1 or TRBD2 (6 bases each). V lost 4 bases to trimming and J lost 0 bases, with 13 bases between them. CDR1 is SQVTM and CDR2 is ANQGSEA in the germline V gene. CDR3 length equals 14 residues. CDR3 residues: CSVVRGADSYEQYF. The DNA of the CDR3 is TGCAGCGTTGTTAGGGGGGCAGACTCCTACGAGCAGTACTTC.

This clone was seen just once. This chain links TRBV7-2 with TRBJ2-3; D gene ambiguous. The germline V gene has CDR1 SGHTA and CDR2 FQGNSA. V shed 1 base and J shed 5 bases, with 7 bases lying between them. This CDR3 is built from 13 residues. The CDR3 region is CASSLDIGDTQYF. For the CDR3, the DNA is TGTGCCAGCAGCTTAGATATCGGAGATACGCAGTATTTT.

The rearrangement links TRBV6-5 to TRBJ2-3; no clear D. V was clipped by 5 bases and J by 0 bases, with 12 bases between them. The CDR3 is 15 amino acids. Germline lookup yields CDR1 MNHEY and CDR2 SVGAGI. The CDR3 here is CASSNRPLSTDTQYF. The CDR3 nucleotides read TGTGCCAGCAGTAATCGGCCCTTGAGCACAGATACGCAGTATTTT.

The chain employs TRBV29-1 and TRBJ1-5, with no clear D. V was trimmed by 8 bases and J by 9 bases, leaving 20 bases between them. Germline values: CDR1 SQVTM, CDR2 ANQGSEA. This CDR3 has 13 residues. The CDR3 DNA reads TGCAGCTCTGTCCCGACCGCCCGGCGGCCCCAGCATTTT. This translates into CSSVPTARRPQHF.

Only one count was recorded for this clone. The chain has TRBV6-6 and TRBJ1-2, with a weak D call TRBD1 (5 bases). Germline CDR1 MNHNY, CDR2 SVGAGI (reference sequence). This CDR3 is 15 amino acids long. Trimming left V 2 bases short and J 8 bases short, with 18 bases between. The DNA for the CDR3 is TGTGCCAGCAGTTACGGGGGTCTACGAGAACAGGGCTACACCTTC. It codes for CASSYGGLREQGYTF.

V usage is TRBV2 and J usage is TRBJ1-1, with 8 bases identical to TRBD1. The ends lost 6 bases at V and 9 bases at J; junction bases unmatched: 9. The CDR3 sequence is 13 residues long. The germline gives CDR1 SNHLY, CDR2 FYNNEI. This CDR3 reads CASSERQGLQAFF. As DNA, the CDR3 is TGTGCCAGCAGCGAAAGACAGGGGCTACAAGCTTTCTTT.

The chain has TRBV6-5 and TRBJ1-2; TRBD1 is a possible D gene (6 bases). V was clipped by 5 bases and J by 6 bases, with 16 bases between them. CDR1 MNHEY and CDR2 SVGAGI come from the germline V gene. This CDR3 is 14 amino acids long. CDR3 residues: CASSDFWGLNGYTF. CDR3 nucleotides: TGTGCCAGCAGTGACTTCTGGGGGCTAAATGGCTACACCTTC.